One and the same sample provided the 22 T cell receptor beta chains below, sequenced in a study of OX40 agonist ivuxolimab in advanced cancers. Profiling relied on immunoSEQ multiplex PCR, and the TCRdb table lists in-frame clones only, not all of them. The profile shows more than 65,000 clones, about 84% of them singletons. Here the sequenced sample was CD4+ or CD8+ T cells sorted from blood, taken in a trial of the OX40 agonist ivuxolimab. These receptors were obtained from an adult with an advanced solid tumor such as melanoma, head and neck, liver or kidney cancer.

The CDR3 coding sequence is TGTGCCACCAGCAGGGACAGCCTGGGTGGCTACACCTTC. Protein product: CATSRDSLGGYTF. The chain recombines TRBV15 with TRBJ1-2; D might be TRBD1 (6 bases). Deletions cut 3 bases from V and 7 bases from J, with 12 bases between. CDR3 length: 13 residues. Per the germline V gene, CDR1 is LNHNV and CDR2 is YYDKDF (reference sequence).

The rearrangement links TRBV28 to TRBJ1-5, with a possible D match to TRBD1 (5 bases). With 2 bases removed from V and 2 bases from J, the gap between germline ends came to 13 bases. The CDR3 contains 16 residues. The V gene's germline CDR1 is MDHEN and CDR2 SYDVKM. The CDR3 reads CASSLLQERGNQPQHF. The CDR3 region has the DNA TGTGCCAGCAGTTTACTACAGGAAAGGGGCAATCAGCCCCAGCATTTT. Complete variable domain (other parts from reference TRBV28 and TRBJ1-5): DVKVTQSSRYLVKRTGEKVFLECVQDMDHENMFWYRQDPGLGLRLIYFSYDVKMKEKGDIPEGYSVSREKKERFSLILESASTNQTSMYLCASSLLQERGNQPQHFGDGTRLSIL.

This chain connects TRBV9 to TRBJ2-3; D gene uncertain. This CDR3 region has 16 residues. Per the germline V gene, CDR1 is SGDLS and CDR2 is YYNGEE. V lost 0 bases and J lost 0, with 11 bases in between. CDR3 protein: CASSVGQISSTDTQYF. The CDR3 DNA reads as TGTGCCAGCAGCGTAGGGCAGATTTCTAGCACAGATACGCAGTATTTT. Combining the CDR3 with reference TRBV9 and TRBJ2-3 gives the whole variable domain DSGVTQTPKHLITATGQRVTLRCSPRSGDLSVYWYQQSLDQGLQFLIQYYNGEERAKGNILERFSAQQFPDLHSELNLSSLELGDSALYFCASSVGQISSTDTQYFGPGTRLTVL.

The chain is built from TRBV11-1 and TRBJ2-5, with a weak D call TRBD1 (5 bases). V gave up 3 bases and J gave up 6 bases, with 11 bases separating them. The germline gives CDR1 SGHAT, CDR2 FQDESV (reference sequence). The CDR3 runs to 13 residues. The CDR3 spells CASSLKGRQTQYF. CDR3 nucleotide sequence: TGTGCCAGCAGCTTGAAGGGGCGGCAGACCCAGTACTTC.

The chain couples TRBV29-1 to TRBJ1-2; 9 bases are shared with TRBD1. The CDR3 runs 12 residues. Germline V CDR1 and CDR2: SQVTM, ANQGSEA. The V segment lost 6 bases and the J segment 4 bases; nucleotides outside the gene matches: 3. CDR3 DNA: TGCAGCGTGGGACAGGGCCTCTATGGCTACACCTTC. It specifies CSVGQGLYGYTF.

This chain uses TRBV7-2 with TRBJ1-2, with D maybe TRBD1 (5 bases). Trimming took off 5 bases at V and 8 bases at J, with 21 bases between the two ends. The CDR3 totals 15 residues. CDR1 and CDR2 (germline): SGHTA, FQGNSA. The CDR3 reads CASSQDGRTSGGYTF. The CDR3 DNA reads TGTGCCAGCAGCCAAGATGGCAGGACAAGTGGGGGCTACACCTTC.

The chain recombines TRBV6-5 with TRBJ1-3, with 7 bases fitting TRBD1. CDR3 length equals 13 residues. CDR1 and CDR2 from the germline V gene are MNHEY and SVGAGI. Losses at the gene ends were 4 bases for V and 9 bases for J; bases not matched to a gene: 6. The CDR3 DNA reads as TGTGCCAGCAGTTCGACGGGACAGAGCACCATATATTTT. Amino acid sequence: CASSSTGQSTIYF.

The chain uses TRBV2 and TRBJ1-5; a weak D match, TRBD1 (6 bases). V was cut by 4 bases and J by 6 bases, with 16 bases left in between. Germline assignment: CDR1 SNHLY and CDR2 FYNNEI. The CDR3 length is 15 residues. CDR3 region: CASSGEQGQTQPQHF. The CDR3 coding sequence is TGTGCCAGCAGTGGGGAACAGGGTCAAACTCAGCCCCAGCATTTT. The full variable domain, with the rest looked up from reference TRBV2 and TRBJ1-5, is EPEVTQTPSHQVTQMGQEVILRCVPISNHLYFYWYRQILGQKVEFLVSFYNNEISEKSEIFDDQFSVERPDGSNFTLKIRSTKLEDSAMYFCASSGEQGQTQPQHFGDGTRLSIL.

The chain employs TRBV5-1 and TRBJ1-1; TRBD1 matches at 7 bases. There are 13 residues in the CDR3. V lost 4 bases, J lost 9 bases, and 9 bases stayed unmatched. CDR1 is SGHRS, CDR2 YFSETQ, per germline. The CDR3 DNA reads TGCGCCAGCAGCGAGCAGGGGGGAGAGAAAGCTTTCTTT. The encoded protein is CASSEQGGEKAFF.

The rearrangement joins TRBV6-5 to TRBJ1-2, with 9 bases lining up with TRBD1. Unmatched junction bases numbered 11, after V lost 5 bases and J lost 7 bases. This CDR3 is built from 15 residues. Germline CDR1 MNHEY, CDR2 SVGAGI. The CDR3 coding sequence is TGTGCCAGCAGTCTAGGGACAGGGTCGGCTAGTGGCTACACCTTC. This translates into CASSLGTGSASGYTF.

V gene TRBV7-6 combines with J gene TRBJ2-7; 7 bases map to TRBD1. The germline V gene encodes CDR1 SGHVS and CDR2 FNYEAQ. This CDR3 contains 12 residues. Trimming cost V 4 bases and J 6 bases; bases outside gene matches: 3. CDR3 bases: TGTGCCAGCAGCTCGACAGGGATCGAGCAGTACTTC. Amino acid sequence: CASSSTGIEQYF.

This chain joins TRBV5-1 and TRBJ2-5; TRBD2 agrees at 11 bases. V lost 4 bases to trimming and J lost 1 base; unmatched junction nucleotides: 9. The CDR3 has 17 amino acids. CDR1 and CDR2 from the germline V gene are SGHRS and YFSETQ. CDR3 amino acids: CASSLGPSGGPQETQYF. Here the CDR3 DNA reads TGCGCCAGCAGCCTCGGACCTAGCGGGGGGCCCCAAGAGACCCAGTACTTC. Complete variable domain (other parts from reference TRBV5-1 and TRBJ2-5): KAGVTQTPRYLIKTRGQQVTLSCSPISGHRSVSWYQQTPGQGLQFLFEYFSETQRNKGNFPGRFSGRQFSNSRSEMNVSTLELGDSALYLCASSLGPSGGPQETQYFGPGTRLLVL.

This CDR3 is CASSESLYTDTQYF. The CDR3 bases are TGTGCCAGCAGTGAATCTCTCTACACAGATACGCAGTATTTT. The V and J genes are TRBV2 and TRBJ2-3; no definite D call. The CDR3 covers 14 residues. V gave up 2 bases and J gave up 2 bases, with 8 bases separating them. Looked up from germline, CDR1 is SNHLY and CDR2 is FYNNEI. Together with reference TRBV2 and TRBJ2-3, the CDR3 gives the full variable domain: EPEVTQTPSHQVTQMGQEVILRCVPISNHLYFYWYRQILGQKVEFLVSFYNNEISEKSEIFDDQFSVERPDGSNFTLKIRSTKLEDSAMYFCASSESLYTDTQYFGPGTRLTVL.

This clone was seen once. J is TRBJ2-1 and V is TRBV7-3; no clear D. Between the trimmed V and J ends, which lost 5 bases and 4 bases, there was a span of 15 bases. The CDR3 sequence is 15 residues long. Germline-derived CDR1 and CDR2 are SGHTA and FQGTGA. Here the CDR3 reads CASSPWKGRYNEQFF. DNA of the CDR3: TGTGCCAGCAGCCCGTGGAAAGGGCGATACAATGAGCAGTTCTTC.

The chain's CDR3 is CASSFRAGETYEQYF. Written as DNA, the CDR3 is TGCGCCAGCAGCTTCCGGGCAGGAGAAACCTACGAGCAGTACTTC. The chain recombines TRBV5-1 with TRBJ2-7; D not certain. This CDR3 is 15 amino acids long. Trimming left V 2 bases short and J 2 bases short, with 14 bases between. The germline CDR1 and CDR2 sequences are SGHRS and YFSETQ.

The rearrangement joins TRBV25-1 to TRBJ2-2; the match to TRBD1 covers 9 bases. Looked up from germline, CDR1 is MGHDK and CDR2 is SYGVNS. The junction had 5 bases not matched to a gene; V was cut back by 8 bases and J by 4 bases. The CDR3 runs to 14 residues. CDR3 region: CASGTGRATGELFF. The CDR3 region has the DNA TGTGCCAGCGGGACAGGGCGGGCCACCGGGGAGCTGTTTTTT.

This chain uses TRBV6-1 with TRBJ1-2, with unresolved D. V was trimmed by 6 bases and J by 8 bases, leaving 13 bases between them. The CDR3 extends over 12 amino acids. Germline-derived CDR1 and CDR2 are MNHNS and SASEGT. The CDR3 sequence: CASRAYGRGYTF. CDR3 in DNA: TGTGCCAGCAGGGCCTACGGTAGAGGCTACACCTTC.

This chain connects TRBV11-2 to TRBJ1-2; 7 bases are shared with TRBD1. Germline V gene sequence: CDR1 SGHAT, CDR2 FQNNGV. J was trimmed by 7 bases and V by 1 base; bases with no gene match: 9. The CDR3 has 15 amino acids. CDR3 in amino acids: CASSLVSTGLIGYTF. Written as DNA, the CDR3 is TGTGCCAGCAGCTTAGTGTCGACAGGGTTAATTGGCTACACCTTC.

This chain uses TRBV6-1 with TRBJ1-5, with D unclear. The length of the CDR3 is 13 residues. The ends were cut back, 2 bases at V and 9 bases at J, with 11 bases in the middle. Germline loops: CDR1 MNHNS, CDR2 SASEGT. The CDR3 reads CASSEHLAPPQHF. CDR3 sequence (DNA): TGTGCCAGCAGTGAACATCTGGCACCGCCCCAGCATTTT.

The chain couples TRBV4-2 to TRBJ2-1; 15 positions agree with TRBD2. The ends lost 4 bases at V and 0 bases at J; junction bases unmatched: 7. Germline CDR1 and CDR2: LGHNA and YNFKEQ. The CDR3 covers 19 residues. The CDR3 reads CASSPVGTSGGTSYNEQFF. The CDR3 DNA reads TGTGCCAGCAGCCCCGTCGGGACTAGCGGGGGGACCTCCTACAATGAGCAGTTCTTC.

The V and J genes are TRBV5-1 and TRBJ2-7, with D perhaps TRBD1 or TRBD2 (5 bases each). Germline lookup yields CDR1 SGHRS and CDR2 YFSETQ. This CDR3 has 14 amino acids. Deletions cut 4 bases from V and 4 bases from J, with 15 bases between. The CDR3 spells CASSPGGTAYEQYF. In DNA form, the CDR3 reads TGCGCCAGCAGCCCCGGTGGGACGGCATACGAGCAGTACTTC. Supplemented by reference TRBV5-1 and TRBJ2-7, the full variable domain reads KAGVTQTPRYLIKTRGQQVTLSCSPISGHRSVSWYQQTPGQGLQFLFEYFSETQRNKGNFPGRFSGRQFSNSRSEMNVSTLELGDSALYLCASSPGGTAYEQYFGPGTRLTVT.

The chain couples TRBV28 to TRBJ2-5; D is undetermined. In germline, CDR1 is MDHEN, CDR2 SYDVKM. CDR3 size: 12 residues. V was trimmed by 5 bases and J by 5 bases, leaving 9 bases between them. CDR3 residues: CASSPRWETQYF. The DNA for the CDR3 is TGTGCCAGCAGTCCTAGGTGGGAGACCCAGTACTTC.